These T cell receptor beta chains were read from a single sample in a study of blood T cell repertoires in COVID-19. Produced via immunoSEQ multiplex PCR; TCRdb's table is partial and in-frame only. The table has 200,000 to 250,000 clones, around 88% seen once. Sequenced: PBMCs or T cells enriched from blood (not recorded which). Receptor source: a woman in her forties or fifties with acute COVID-19. The CDR3 runs from the conserved cysteine through the conserved F or W. A D gene is named only where the DNA matches it firmly. Only some rows state a clone size, as once, few, many or a class for expanded clones.

V gene	J gene	clone size	D gene	CDR3 protein	CDR3 DNA
TRBV28	TRBJ2-7	-	TRBD1	CASSLDRVGKQYF	TGTGCCAGCAGTCTCGACAGGGTAGGAAAGCAGTACTTC
TRBV29-1	TRBJ2-7	-	-	CSVGSHYEQYF	TGCAGCGTGGGGAGTCACTACGAGCAGTACTTC
TRBV15	TRBJ2-7	-	TRBD2	CATSRRGSGRENYEQYF	TGTGCCACCAGCAGGAGGGGTAGCGGGAGGGAAAACTACGAGCAGTACTTC
TRBV24-1	TRBJ2-3	-	TRBD2	CATSDYLAGGTDTQYF	TGTGCCACCAGTGACTATCTAGCGGGAGGCACAGATACGCAGTATTTT
TRBV4-3	TRBJ1-4	-	-	CASSPPGQKEKLFF	TGCGCCAGCAGCCCTCCGGGACAAAAGGAAAAACTGTTTTTT
TRBV29-1	TRBJ2-1	-	-	CSGRSAAVGGQFF	TGCAGCGGCCGTTCCGCGGCGGTGGGGGGGCAGTTCTTC
TRBV7-9	TRBJ2-7	-	TRBD1	CASSLVGTGKAYEQYF	TGTGCCAGCAGCCTTGTCGGGACAGGAAAGGCCTACGAGCAGTACTTC
TRBV27	TRBJ2-7	once	TRBD2	CASSSLTSGNSYEQYF	TGTGCCAGCAGTTCCCTGACTAGCGGGAACTCCTACGAGCAGTACTTC
TRBV3-1/TRBV3-2	TRBJ2-7	-	-	CASSQDLRAYEQYF	TGTGCCAGCAGCCAAGACTTACGGGCCTACGAGCAGTACTTC
TRBV7-2	TRBJ2-3	-	TRBD1	CASSLQGADYTQYF	TGTGCCAGCAGCTTACAGGGGGCCGATTATACGCAGTATTTT
TRBV20-1	TRBJ1-1	-	-	CSASWVARANLNTEAFF	TGCAGTGCTAGTTGGGTCGCCAGGGCCAACCTGAACACTGAAGCTTTCTTT
TRBV28	TRBJ1-5	-	-	CASSLPAGFNQPQHF	TGTGCCAGCAGCCTACCTGCAGGGTTCAATCAGCCCCAGCATTTT
TRBV7-2	TRBJ1-4	-	-	CASSLPLGGADFGKLFF	TGTGCCAGCAGCTTACCCCTCGGGGGGGCCGATTTTGGGAAACTGTTTTTT